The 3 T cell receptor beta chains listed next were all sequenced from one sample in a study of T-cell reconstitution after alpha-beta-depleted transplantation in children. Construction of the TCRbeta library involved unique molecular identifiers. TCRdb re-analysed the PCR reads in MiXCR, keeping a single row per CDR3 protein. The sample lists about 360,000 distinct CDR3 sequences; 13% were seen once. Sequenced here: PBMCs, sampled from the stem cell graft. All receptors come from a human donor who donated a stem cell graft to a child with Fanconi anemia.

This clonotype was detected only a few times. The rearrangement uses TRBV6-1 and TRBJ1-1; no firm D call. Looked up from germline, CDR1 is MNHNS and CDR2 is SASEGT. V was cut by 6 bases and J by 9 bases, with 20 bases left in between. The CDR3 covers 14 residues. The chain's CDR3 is CASRIQHDSTQAFF. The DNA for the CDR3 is TGTGCCAGCAGGATCCAACATGATTCGACTCAAGCTTTCTTT.

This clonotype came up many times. CDR3 sequence: CASSQEGTRLYNEQFF. The CDR3 DNA sequence: TGCGCCAGCAGCCAAGAGGGAACTAGGCTCTACAATGAGCAGTTCTTC. V gene TRBV4-3 combines with J gene TRBJ2-1, with D tentatively TRBD2 (5 bases). V was trimmed by 0 bases and J by 3 bases, leaving 12 bases between them. This CDR3 comprises 16 residues. Per the germline V gene, CDR1 is LGHNA and CDR2 is YSLEER.

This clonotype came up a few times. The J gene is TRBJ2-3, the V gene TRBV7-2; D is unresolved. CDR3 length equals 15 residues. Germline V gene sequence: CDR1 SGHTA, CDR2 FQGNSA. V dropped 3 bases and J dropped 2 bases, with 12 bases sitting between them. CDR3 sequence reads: CASSLDGPLTDTQYF. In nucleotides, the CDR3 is TGTGCCAGCAGCTTGGACGGACCTCTCACAGATACGCAGTATTTT.